Listed below are T cell receptor beta chains from one sample, sequenced in a study of blood T cell repertoires in COVID-19. Generated by immunoSEQ multiplex PCR, the TCRdb table keeps only in-frame clones and is missing some. The table includes some 60,000 clones, about 85% detected once. Sequenced input: peripheral blood. These receptors all stem from a woman older than 75 with acute or convalescent COVID-19. Both conserved end residues are part of each CDR3. The D gene is left open where the match is weak. For some rows the clone size is stated as once, few or many, or as a class when expanded; others skip it.

TRBD2,TRBV10-3,few,TRBJ2-7,CAISDLAGDPYEQYF,TGTGCCATCAGTGACCTAGCGGGAGATCCCTACGAGCAGTACTTC
.,TRBV28,.,TRBJ1-3,CASSTPQAKLGNTIYF,TGTGCCAGCAGTACTCCCCAGGCGAAACTCGGAAACACCATATATTTT
.,TRBV9,.,TRBJ1-1,CASSVSVNTEAFF,TGTGCCAGCAGCGTAAGCGTGAACACTGAAGCTTTCTTT
.,TRBV18,.,TRBJ2-2,CASSPAGPNTGELFF,TGTGCCAGCTCACCAGCAGGCCCGAACACCGGGGAGCTGTTTTTT
TRBD1,TRBV7-2,.,TRBJ2-7,CASSPYESRGRTYYEQYF,TGTGCCAGCAGCCCTTACGAATCCAGGGGGAGAACGTACTACGAGCAGTACTTC
TRBD2,TRBV11-2,once,TRBJ2-3,CASSLDRGSGGTDTQYF,TGTGCCAGCAGCTTAGATCGGGGGAGCGGGGGCACAGATACGCAGTATTTT
TRBD2,TRBV4-3,.,TRBJ2-7,CASSPGLAGYEQYF,TGCGCCAGCAGCCCGGGACTAGCCGGCTACGAGCAGTACTTC
TRBD1,TRBV19,.,TRBJ2-5,CASSAPGQVGGETQYF,TGTGCCAGTAGCGCCCCGGGACAGGTCGGAGGGGAGACCCAGTACTTC
TRBD1,TRBV5-1,.,TRBJ1-6,CASSLTTGTADSPLHF,TGCGCCAGCAGCTTGACCACCGGGACAGCGGATTCACCCCTCCACTTT
.,TRBV19,.,TRBJ1-6,CASRNRDINSPLHF,TGTGCCAGCAGGAATCGGGACATCAATTCACCCCTCCACTTT
TRBD2,TRBV19,.,TRBJ2-3,CASSNLGTSGRSRRYF,TGTGCCAGTAGTAACCTGGGGACTAGCGGGAGAAGCCGTCGGTATTTT
.,TRBV29-1,.,TRBJ1-2,CSVGREEDGYTF,TGCAGCGTTGGCAGGGAGGAGGATGGCTACACCTTC
TRBD2,TRBV5-4,.,TRBJ2-7,CASSGGTSDSYEQYF,TGTGCCAGCAGCGGAGGGACTAGCGATAGCTACGAGCAGTACTTC
.,TRBV19,.,TRBJ1-4,CASSIGGPEKLFF,TGTGCCAGTAGTATCGGAGGGCCTGAAAAACTGTTTTTT
.,TRBV27,.,TRBJ2-3,CASRRKSTQYF,TGTGCCAGCAGGAGAAAGAGTACGCAGTATTTT
.,TRBV3-1/TRBV3-2,.,TRBJ2-5,CASARSRETQYF,TGTGCCAGCGCCCGGAGTCGCGAGACCCAGTACTTC
TRBD1,TRBV25-1,.,TRBJ2-1,CASSEHGTGLTNEQFF,TGTGCCAGCAGCGAACACGGGACAGGCTTGACCAATGAGCAGTTCTTC
TRBD2,TRBV19,.,TRBJ2-1,CASSFGLVANEQFF,TGTGCCAGTAGTTTTGGACTAGTGGCCAATGAGCAGTTCTTC
TRBD2,TRBV3-1/TRBV3-2,.,TRBJ2-1,CASSPRLASGGEQFF,TGTGCCAGCAGCCCTAGACTAGCGTCGGGAGGTGAGCAGTTCTTC
.,TRBV9,.,TRBJ1-5,CASSVGRGNQPQHF,TGTGCCAGCAGCGTGGGCAGGGGCAATCAGCCCCAGCATTTT
TRBD1,TRBV6-2/TRBV6-3,.,TRBJ2-5,CASSFLGQGVVETQYF,TGTGCCAGCAGTTTCCTTGGACAGGGGGTTGTGGAGACCCAGTACTTC
TRBD2,TRBV20-1,.,TRBJ2-1,CSASTLAAGNEQFF,TGCAGTGCTAGTACGCTAGCGGCGGGCAATGAGCAGTTCTTC
TRBD1,TRBV5-1,.,TRBJ1-2,CASSLVSGTGGDGYTF,TGCGCCAGCAGCTTGGTCTCCGGGACAGGGGGCGATGGCTACACCTTC
.,TRBV19,.,TRBJ1-2,CASSIGGHYGYTF,TGTGCCAGTAGTATTGGAGGGCACTATGGCTACACCTTC
TRBD2,TRBV10-2,.,TRBJ2-3,CASRTPLAGGGRDTQYF,TGCGCCAGCAGGACCCCACTAGCGGGGGGGGGTCGGGATACGCAGTATTTT
.,TRBV3-1/TRBV3-2,.,TRBJ2-7,CASSQVSGSLGEQYF,TGTGCCAGCAGCCAAGTCTCTGGCAGCCTAGGCGAGCAGTACTTC
TRBD1,TRBV19,.,TRBJ1-2,CASTGDRDYGYTF,TGTGCCAGTACCGGGGACAGGGACTATGGCTACACCTTC
.,TRBV18,.,TRBJ2-4,CASSPDRGGLQYF,TGTGCCAGCTCACCCGACAGGGGAGGGCTACAGTACTTC
TRBD2,TRBV11-2,.,TRBJ2-3,CASSYKREAPPDTQYF,TGTGCCAGCAGCTATAAGCGGGAGGCCCCCCCAGATACGCAGTATTTT
TRBD1,TRBV28,.,TRBJ1-2,CASSSTGGGYTF,TGTGCCAGCAGTTCCACAGGGGGCGGCTACACCTTC
TRBD2,TRBV9,.,TRBJ2-1,CASSVQTSGQYEQFF,TGTGCCAGCAGCGTACAGACTAGCGGGCAGTATGAGCAGTTCTTC
TRBD2,TRBV9,.,TRBJ2-3,CASSVEGGRATDTQYF,TGTGCCAGCAGCGTAGAGGGTGGGAGGGCCACAGATACGCAGTATTTT
.,TRBV2,.,TRBJ2-5,CASSEYKPGGETQYF,TGTGCCAGCAGTGAATATAAGCCCGGAGGAGAGACCCAGTACTTC
.,TRBV2,few,TRBJ2-7,CASSEQGFSYEQYF,TGTGCCAGCAGTGAACAGGGGTTCTCCTACGAGCAGTACTTC
.,TRBV7-9,.,TRBJ1-1,CASSFPAGVGTEAFF,TGTGCCAGCAGCTTCCCAGCCGGGGTAGGCACTGAAGCTTTCTTT
TRBD1,TRBV9,.,TRBJ2-2,CASSGTGSRELFF,TGTGCCAGCAGCGGGACAGGGTCCCGGGAGCTGTTTTTT
.,TRBV5-1,.,TRBJ1-1,CASSLAGFGTEAFF,TGCGCCAGCAGTTTAGCGGGCTTTGGCACTGAAGCTTTCTTT
.,TRBV6-5,few,TRBJ1-1,CASRPTGTVPEAFF,TGTGCCAGCAGACCCACAGGGACGGTCCCTGAAGCTTTCTTT
TRBD2,TRBV5-4,.,TRBJ2-7,CASSLFRGGTDEQYF,TGTGCCAGCAGCTTGTTTCGGGGGGGCACGGACGAGCAGTACTTC
.,TRBV9,.,TRBJ1-5,CASSVGQYQPQHF,TGTGCCAGCAGCGTAGGGCAGTACCAGCCCCAGCATTTT
TRBD2,TRBV7-9,few,TRBJ2-7,CASSLVASGGREQYF,TGTGCCAGCAGCTTAGTGGCTAGCGGAGGGCGGGAGCAGTACTTC
.,TRBV5-1,few,TRBJ1-1,CASSLDGQGTTEAFF,TGCGCCAGCAGCTTGGATGGTCAGGGAACCACTGAAGCTTTCTTT
.,TRBV18,once,TRBJ2-3,CASSRDFKTTDTQYF,TGTGCCAGCTCGCGGGACTTTAAAACCACAGATACGCAGTATTTT
TRBD2,TRBV27,.,TRBJ2-3,CASNPGLGRPDTQYF,TGTGCCAGCAATCCGGGACTAGGAAGACCAGATACGCAGTATTTT
TRBD1,TRBV28,.,TRBJ1-1,CASSSAGTGRRNTEAFF,TGTGCCAGCAGTTCCGCCGGGACAGGGAGAAGGAACACTGAAGCTTTCTTT
.,TRBV10-2,.,TRBJ1-5,CASRSGNQPQHF,TGCGCCAGCAGGAGCGGCAATCAGCCCCAGCATTTT
TRBD1,TRBV5-5,.,TRBJ2-1,CASSPGDRGLDNEQFF,TGTGCCAGCAGCCCTGGGGACAGGGGGCTAGACAATGAGCAGTTCTTC
TRBD1,TRBV28,.,TRBJ2-7,CASSDMQGAGYEQYF,TGTGCCAGCAGTGACATGCAGGGGGCTGGCTACGAGCAGTACTTC
.,TRBV27,few,TRBJ2-7,CASSLSPTGTPYEQYF,TGTGCCAGCAGTTTATCCCCCACCGGGACTCCCTACGAGCAGTACTTC
.,TRBV10-1,.,TRBJ1-1,CASSEQGNTEAFF,TGCGCCAGCAGTGAGCAGGGGAATACCGAAGCTTTCTTT